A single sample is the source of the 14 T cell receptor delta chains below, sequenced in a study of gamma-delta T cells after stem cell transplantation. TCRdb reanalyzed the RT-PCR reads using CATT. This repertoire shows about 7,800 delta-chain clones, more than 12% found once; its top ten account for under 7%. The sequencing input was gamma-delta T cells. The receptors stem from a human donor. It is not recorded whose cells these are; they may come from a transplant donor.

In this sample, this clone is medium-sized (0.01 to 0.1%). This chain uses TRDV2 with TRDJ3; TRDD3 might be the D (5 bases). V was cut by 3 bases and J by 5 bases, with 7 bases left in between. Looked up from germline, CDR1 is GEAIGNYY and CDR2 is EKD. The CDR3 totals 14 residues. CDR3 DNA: TGTGCCTGTGACGTACTGGGGGACACCCGACAGATGTTTTTC. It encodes CACDVLGDTRQMFF.

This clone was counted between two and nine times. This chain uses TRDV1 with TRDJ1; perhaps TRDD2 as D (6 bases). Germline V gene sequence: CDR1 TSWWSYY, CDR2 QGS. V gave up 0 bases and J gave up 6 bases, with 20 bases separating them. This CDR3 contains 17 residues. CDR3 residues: CALGELSSYAGGYKLIF. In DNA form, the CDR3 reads TGTGCTCTTGGGGAACTCTCATCCTACGCCGGGGGCTATAAACTCATCTTT.

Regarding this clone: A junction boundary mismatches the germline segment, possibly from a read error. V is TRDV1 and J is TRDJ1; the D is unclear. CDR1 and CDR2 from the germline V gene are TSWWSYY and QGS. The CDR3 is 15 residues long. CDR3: CALGELPLTTDKPIF. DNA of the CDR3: TGTGCTCTTGGGGAACTTCCCTTAACGACCGATAAACCCATCTTT.

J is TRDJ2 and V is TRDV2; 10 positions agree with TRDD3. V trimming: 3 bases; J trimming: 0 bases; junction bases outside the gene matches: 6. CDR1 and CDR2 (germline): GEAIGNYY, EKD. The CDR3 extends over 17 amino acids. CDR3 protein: CACDLNWGISLTAQLFF. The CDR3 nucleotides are TGTGCCTGTGACTTAAACTGGGGGATTTCTTTGACAGCACAACTCTTCTTT.

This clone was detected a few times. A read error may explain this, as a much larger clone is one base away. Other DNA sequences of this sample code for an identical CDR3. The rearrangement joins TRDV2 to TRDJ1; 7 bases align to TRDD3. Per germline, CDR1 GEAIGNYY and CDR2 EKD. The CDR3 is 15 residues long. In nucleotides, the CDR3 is TGTGCCTGTGACACTGGGGGACCGTACACCGATAAACTCATCTTC. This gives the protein CACDTGGPYTDKLIF.

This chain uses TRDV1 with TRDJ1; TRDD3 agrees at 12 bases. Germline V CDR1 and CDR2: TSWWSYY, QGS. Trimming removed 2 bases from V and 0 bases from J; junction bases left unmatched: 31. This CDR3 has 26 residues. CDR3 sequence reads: CALGESRAFLDALTGGYLGYTDKLIF. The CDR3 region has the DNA TGTGCTCTTGGGGAATCAAGGGCTTTTTTGGATGCCCTGACTGGGGGATACCTCGGGTACACCGATAAACTCATCTTT.

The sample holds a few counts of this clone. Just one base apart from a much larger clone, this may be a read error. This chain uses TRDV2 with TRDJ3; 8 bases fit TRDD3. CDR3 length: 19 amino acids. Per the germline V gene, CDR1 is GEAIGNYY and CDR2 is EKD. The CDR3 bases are TGTGCCCGTGACCTACTGGGGGCTCAAAGCTCCTGGGACACCCGACAGATGTTTTTC. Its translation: CARDLLGAQSSWDTRQMFF.

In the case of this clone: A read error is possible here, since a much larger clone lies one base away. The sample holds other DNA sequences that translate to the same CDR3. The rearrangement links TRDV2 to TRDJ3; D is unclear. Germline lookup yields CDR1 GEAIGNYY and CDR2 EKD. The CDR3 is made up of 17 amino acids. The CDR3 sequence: CACDVLSRSWDTRQMFF. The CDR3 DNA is TGCGCCTGTGACGTACTGAGCCGCTCCTGGGACACCCGACAGATGTTTTTC.

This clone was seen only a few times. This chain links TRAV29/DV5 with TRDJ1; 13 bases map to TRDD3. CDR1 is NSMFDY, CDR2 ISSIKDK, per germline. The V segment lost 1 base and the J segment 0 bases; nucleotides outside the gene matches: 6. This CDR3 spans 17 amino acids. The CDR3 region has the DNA TGTGCAGCAAGCTACTGGGGGATACGATCGTACACCGATAAACTCATCTTT. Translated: CAASYWGIRSYTDKLIF.

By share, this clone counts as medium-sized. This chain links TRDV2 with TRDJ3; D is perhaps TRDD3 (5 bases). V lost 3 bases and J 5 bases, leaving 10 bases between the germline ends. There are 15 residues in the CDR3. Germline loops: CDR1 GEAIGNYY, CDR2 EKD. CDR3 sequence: CACDAILGDTRQMFF. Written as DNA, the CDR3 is TGTGCCTGTGACGCGATACTGGGGGACACCCGACAGATGTTTTTC.

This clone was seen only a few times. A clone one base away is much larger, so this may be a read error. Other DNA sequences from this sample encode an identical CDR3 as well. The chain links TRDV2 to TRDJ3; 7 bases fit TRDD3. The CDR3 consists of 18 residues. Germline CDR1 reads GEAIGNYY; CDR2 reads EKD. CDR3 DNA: TGTGCCTGTGACACCGGGGGATTCAGCTCCTGGGACACCCGACAGATGTTTTTT. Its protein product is CACDTGGFSSWDTRQMFF.

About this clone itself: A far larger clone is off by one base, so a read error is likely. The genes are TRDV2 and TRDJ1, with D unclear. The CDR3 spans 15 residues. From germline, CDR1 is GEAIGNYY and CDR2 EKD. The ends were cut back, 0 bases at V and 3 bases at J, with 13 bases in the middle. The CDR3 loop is CACDTGAEYADKLIF. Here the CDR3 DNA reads TGTGCCTGTGACACCGGGGCGGAGTACGCCGATAAACTCATCTTT.

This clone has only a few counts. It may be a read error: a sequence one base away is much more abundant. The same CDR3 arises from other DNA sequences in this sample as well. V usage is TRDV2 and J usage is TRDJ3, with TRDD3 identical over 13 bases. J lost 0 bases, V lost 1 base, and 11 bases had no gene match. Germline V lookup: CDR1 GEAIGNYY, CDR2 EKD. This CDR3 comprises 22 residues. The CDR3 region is CACDTVLGDTLASSWDTRQMFF. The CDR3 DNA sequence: TGTGCCTGTGACACGGTACTGGGGGATACGCTGGCTAGCTCCTGGGACACCCGACAGATGTTTTTC.

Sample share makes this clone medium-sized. The CDR3 region is CACDTVGWGIPTSWDTRQMFF. The CDR3 nucleotides are TGTGCCTGTGACACGGTGGGCTGGGGGATACCCACCTCCTGGGACACCCGACAGATGTTTTTC. This chain links TRDV2 with TRDJ3; 11 nucleotides match TRDD3. The CDR3 has 21 amino acids. Germline V gives CDR1 GEAIGNYY, CDR2 EKD. The junction had 10 bases not matched to a gene; V was cut back by 1 base and J by 0 bases.